This is a list of T cell receptor beta chains from one sample in a study of T-cell memory formation after mild COVID-19. One entry per CDR3 protein, called by TCRdb with MiXCR from the 5' RACE reads. The data hold about 150,000 distinct CDR3 sequences, with 10% to 15% observed a single time. The sequencing input was PBMCs or a T cell subset sorted from them (not recorded which). The receptor set was obtained from a man between 18 and 29 years old who had mild COVID-19 (a few samples of this study predate the infection). Cell type and time point are not known. The CDR3 runs from the conserved cysteine through the conserved F or W. Each record gives: CDR3 DNA, CDR3 protein, V gene, D gene, clone size, J gene. A D gene is named only where the DNA matches it firmly. Clone sizes are given selectively: once, few, many, or a class where the clone is expanded.

CDR3 DNA: TGTGCCACCAGCAGAGTTGGGACGGGAAATCAGCCCCAGCATTTT
CDR3 protein: CATSRVGTGNQPQHF
V gene: TRBV15
D gene: .
clone size: .
J gene: TRBJ1-5

CDR3 DNA: TGTGCCAGCAGCCCGGGACAAACCGGCGGAGCTTTCTTT
CDR3 protein: CASSPGQTGGAFF
V gene: TRBV3-1
D gene: .
clone size: .
J gene: TRBJ1-1

CDR3 DNA: TGCGCCAGCAGCTTGGCCGCTGGGGGGCAAAACATTCAGTACTTC
CDR3 protein: CASSLAAGGQNIQYF
V gene: TRBV5-1
D gene: .
clone size: .
J gene: TRBJ2-4

CDR3 DNA: TGCAGTGCGCCGCTAGCAGGTTCGGGCACAGATACGCAGTATTTT
CDR3 protein: CSAPLAGSGTDTQYF
V gene: TRBV20-1
D gene: .
clone size: few
J gene: TRBJ2-3

CDR3 DNA: TGTGCCAGCAGCTTAAGGTCGGCCGAAGAGCAGTTCTTC
CDR3 protein: CASSLRSAEEQFF
V gene: TRBV7-3
D gene: .
clone size: .
J gene: TRBJ2-1

CDR3 DNA: TGTGCCAGCTCACCCGGGGCACAACTGGCGACTGGCGAGCAGTACTTC
CDR3 protein: CASSPGAQLATGEQYF
V gene: TRBV18
D gene: .
clone size: .
J gene: TRBJ2-7

CDR3 DNA: TGTGCCAGCAGCTTCCCCGTCCTAGCGAGGGGCACAGATACGCAGTATTTT
CDR3 protein: CASSFPVLARGTDTQYF
V gene: TRBV11-2
D gene: .
clone size: many
J gene: TRBJ2-3

CDR3 DNA: TGTGCCAGCAGCCCCCTTTCGGTAGCTTTAACGGGTGAGCAGTTCTTC
CDR3 protein: CASSPLSVALTGEQFF
V gene: TRBV9
D gene: .
clone size: .
J gene: TRBJ2-1

CDR3 DNA: TGTGCCAGCAGCCCGACAGGGGGGGGTGGCTACACCTTC
CDR3 protein: CASSPTGGGGYTF
V gene: TRBV5-4
D gene: TRBD1
clone size: .
J gene: TRBJ1-2

CDR3 DNA: TGCAGTGCTAGAGATCTTCGCGGGGGCCTAAATGAGCAGTTCTTC
CDR3 protein: CSARDLRGGLNEQFF
V gene: TRBV20-1
D gene: .
clone size: .
J gene: TRBJ2-1

CDR3 DNA: TGTGCCAGTTCCAGGGAGGGTAATCAGCCCCAGCATTTT
CDR3 protein: CASSREGNQPQHF
V gene: TRBV7-9
D gene: .
clone size: many
J gene: TRBJ1-5

CDR3 DNA: TGCGCCAGCAGCTTGGCCGGGGGGTTCTCCTACAATGAGCAGTTCTTC
CDR3 protein: CASSLAGGFSYNEQFF
V gene: TRBV5-1
D gene: TRBD2
clone size: .
J gene: TRBJ2-1

CDR3 DNA: TGTGCCAGCAGCCTCCCCCGGGACTTAAGTAGCAATCAGCCCCAGCATTTT
CDR3 protein: CASSLPRDLSSNQPQHF
V gene: TRBV6-6
D gene: .
clone size: few
J gene: TRBJ1-5

CDR3 DNA: TGTGCCAGCGCCGGACGCTCTGGGGCCAACGTCCTGACTTTC
CDR3 protein: CASAGRSGANVLTF
V gene: TRBV27
D gene: .
clone size: .
J gene: TRBJ2-6

CDR3 DNA: TGTGCCAGCAGTGAAGCGCCAGGGCCCGTTTATGGCTACACCTTC
CDR3 protein: CASSEAPGPVYGYTF
V gene: TRBV2
D gene: .
clone size: few
J gene: TRBJ1-2

CDR3 DNA: TGTGCCAGCAGCACCGGACGGACAGCGGACATTCAGTACTTC
CDR3 protein: CASSTGRTADIQYF
V gene: TRBV6-5
D gene: .
clone size: few
J gene: TRBJ2-4

CDR3 DNA: TGCGCCAGCAGCTTAGGACTAGCACAAGAGACCCAGTACTTC
CDR3 protein: CASSLGLAQETQYF
V gene: TRBV5-1
D gene: TRBD2
clone size: few
J gene: TRBJ2-5

CDR3 DNA: TGTGCCAGCAGCGCAAGGGGGGCGGAAGAGACCCAGTACTTC
CDR3 protein: CASSARGAEETQYF
V gene: TRBV7-9
D gene: .
clone size: .
J gene: TRBJ2-5

CDR3 DNA: TGTGCCAGCAGACTCCTGGGGGGGCCAGGGGAAAAACTGTTTTTT
CDR3 protein: CASRLLGGPGEKLFF
V gene: TRBV7-8
D gene: .
clone size: .
J gene: TRBJ1-4

CDR3 DNA: TGTGCCAGCAGCTTAGGCCCGGTTAATGAAAAACTGTTTTTT
CDR3 protein: CASSLGPVNEKLFF
V gene: TRBV7-9
D gene: .
clone size: .
J gene: TRBJ1-4

CDR3 DNA: TGTGCCAGCAGCTTAGATCGGATAGGACTAGCGGGGGCCAATGAGCAGTTCTTC
CDR3 protein: CASSLDRIGLAGANEQFF
V gene: TRBV7-2
D gene: TRBD2
clone size: many
J gene: TRBJ2-1

CDR3 DNA: TGTGCCAGCAGCATTCCTGGTCAGCAGCAGTTCTTC
CDR3 protein: CASSIPGQQQFF
V gene: TRBV7-3
D gene: .
clone size: few
J gene: TRBJ2-1

CDR3 DNA: TGTGCCACCAGTGACCCTGGACAGTTAGAGACCCAGTACTTC
CDR3 protein: CATSDPGQLETQYF
V gene: TRBV24-1
D gene: .
clone size: few
J gene: TRBJ2-5

CDR3 DNA: TGTGCCAGCAGCTCCATAACAGGGAGGGAGACCCAGTACTTC
CDR3 protein: CASSSITGRETQYF
V gene: TRBV7-9
D gene: .
clone size: few
J gene: TRBJ2-5

CDR3 DNA: TGCGCCAGCTTTAAGCCAGGGGTGAGCGAGCAGTACTTC
CDR3 protein: CASFKPGVSEQYF
V gene: TRBV5-1
D gene: .
clone size: .
J gene: TRBJ2-7

CDR3 DNA: TGTGCCAGCAGCCTTGGACACCAAGATACGCAGTATTTT
CDR3 protein: CASSLGHQDTQYF
V gene: TRBV7-2
D gene: .
clone size: many
J gene: TRBJ2-3

CDR3 DNA: TGTGCCAGCTCACCCCTAGCGGGGGCCAGGGGCAAAAACATTCAGTACTTC
CDR3 protein: CASSPLAGARGKNIQYF
V gene: TRBV18
D gene: TRBD2
clone size: .
J gene: TRBJ2-4

CDR3 DNA: TGCAGTCCGCGGACAGCTTATGGCTACACCTTC
CDR3 protein: CSPRTAYGYTF
V gene: TRBV20-1
D gene: .
clone size: few
J gene: TRBJ1-2

CDR3 DNA: TGTGCCAGCAGTCCACGGACAGGGGGGGGCCACTTC
CDR3 protein: CASSPRTGGGHF
V gene: TRBV28
D gene: TRBD1
clone size: .
J gene: TRBJ2-4

CDR3 DNA: TGCGCCAGCAGCCAAGGACAGGGTATTATTTCACCCCTCCACTTT
CDR3 protein: CASSQGQGIISPLHF
V gene: TRBV4-3
D gene: TRBD1
clone size: .
J gene: TRBJ1-6

CDR3 DNA: TGTGCCAGCAGCCCACTCGGAATCTCGGAGACCCAGTACTTC
CDR3 protein: CASSPLGISETQYF
V gene: TRBV11-2
D gene: .
clone size: .
J gene: TRBJ2-5

CDR3 DNA: TGCAGTGCTACCCGTGATGCTGGATGGGATCAGCCCCAGCATTTT
CDR3 protein: CSATRDAGWDQPQHF
V gene: TRBV20-1
D gene: .
clone size: few
J gene: TRBJ1-5

CDR3 DNA: TGTGCCAGCAGCTGGTATCGCGTTAGCAATCAGCCCCAGCATTTT
CDR3 protein: CASSWYRVSNQPQHF
V gene: TRBV7-2
D gene: .
clone size: many
J gene: TRBJ1-5

CDR3 DNA: TGTGCCAGCAGCCCCCGGCTCGAGAGTTGGGGAAACACCATATATTTT
CDR3 protein: CASSPRLESWGNTIYF
V gene: TRBV9
D gene: .
clone size: many
J gene: TRBJ1-3

CDR3 DNA: TGCGCCAGCAGCTTGTGGGGGGACGGGGCCAACGTCCTGACTTTC
CDR3 protein: CASSLWGDGANVLTF
V gene: TRBV5-1
D gene: .
clone size: few
J gene: TRBJ2-6

CDR3 DNA: TGTGCCAGCAGCTTAAACAGGGGGCGAACTAACTATGGCTACACCTTC
CDR3 protein: CASSLNRGRTNYGYTF
V gene: TRBV7-9
D gene: TRBD1
clone size: .
J gene: TRBJ1-2

CDR3 DNA: TGTGCCAGCAGCCGAGGGTTAGAGAGTTGGACCGGGGAGCTGTTTTTT
CDR3 protein: CASSRGLESWTGELFF
V gene: TRBV5-5
D gene: .
clone size: few
J gene: TRBJ2-2

CDR3 DNA: TGTGCCAGCAGTAGACAGGGTGCTGGCTACGAGCAGTACTTC
CDR3 protein: CASSRQGAGYEQYF
V gene: TRBV11-1
D gene: TRBD1
clone size: few
J gene: TRBJ2-7

CDR3 DNA: TGTGCCACCAGTGATCCGGGGGCCGTTCAGCCCCAGCATTTT
CDR3 protein: CATSDPGAVQPQHF
V gene: TRBV24-1
D gene: .
clone size: few
J gene: TRBJ1-5

CDR3 DNA: TGCGCCAGCAGCTTGGAAGGCGGGGGCCCCGGAACAGATACGCAGTATTTT
CDR3 protein: CASSLEGGGPGTDTQYF
V gene: TRBV5-1
D gene: .
clone size: many
J gene: TRBJ2-3

CDR3 DNA: TGTGCCAGCAGCTTGGAGTTCAGAAATGAGCAGTTCTTC
CDR3 protein: CASSLEFRNEQFF
V gene: TRBV5-6
D gene: .
clone size: .
J gene: TRBJ2-1

CDR3 DNA: TGTGCCACCAGCATCGGTCCGCGAATGAACACTGAAGCTTTCTTT
CDR3 protein: CATSIGPRMNTEAFF
V gene: TRBV11-2
D gene: .
clone size: few
J gene: TRBJ1-1

CDR3 DNA: TGCGCCAGCAGCCGAGGAGGGCAGAACACTGAAGCTTTCTTT
CDR3 protein: CASSRGGQNTEAFF
V gene: TRBV5-1
D gene: .
clone size: .
J gene: TRBJ1-1

CDR3 DNA: TGTGCCAGCAGCCAAGATCCCTACCTAGACGACTATGGCTACACCTTC
CDR3 protein: CASSQDPYLDDYGYTF
V gene: TRBV4-2
D gene: .
clone size: few
J gene: TRBJ1-2

CDR3 DNA: TGTGCCGCGGGGGTGAAGGTCCTTTGGTATGGCTACACCTTC
CDR3 protein: CAAGVKVLWYGYTF
V gene: TRBV6-6
D gene: .
clone size: .
J gene: TRBJ1-2

CDR3 DNA: TGCAGTGCCAAATCCGGGACAGTATTCTACGAGCAGTACTTC
CDR3 protein: CSAKSGTVFYEQYF
V gene: TRBV20-1
D gene: TRBD1
clone size: many
J gene: TRBJ2-7

CDR3 DNA: TGTGCCAGCAGTCCAGGGGGTCTCTACGAGCAGTACTTC
CDR3 protein: CASSPGGLYEQYF
V gene: TRBV6-1
D gene: TRBD1
clone size: few
J gene: TRBJ2-7

CDR3 DNA: TGTGCCAGCAGCGGCGGGACTAGTGGCGAGACCCAGTACTTC
CDR3 protein: CASSGGTSGETQYF
V gene: TRBV2
D gene: TRBD2
clone size: few
J gene: TRBJ2-5

CDR3 DNA: TGTGCCAGCAGCCAGAGAGCGGGGGGCACAGATACGCAGTATTTT
CDR3 protein: CASSQRAGGTDTQYF
V gene: TRBV16
D gene: TRBD2
clone size: .
J gene: TRBJ2-3

CDR3 DNA: TGTGCCAGCAGGGTTGCGAACACTGAAGCTTTCTTT
CDR3 protein: CASRVANTEAFF
V gene: TRBV6-2/TRBV6-3
D gene: .
clone size: .
J gene: TRBJ1-1

CDR3 DNA: TGTGCCAGCAGTGTGAGGGAATTTGCGGCTGAAGCTTTCTTT
CDR3 protein: CASSVREFAAEAFF
V gene: TRBV25-1
D gene: .
clone size: many
J gene: TRBJ1-1

CDR3 DNA: TGCAGTGCTAGAGATTTGGGGGGGGACCCCTACGAGCAGTACTTC
CDR3 protein: CSARDLGGDPYEQYF
V gene: TRBV20-1
D gene: TRBD2
clone size: few
J gene: TRBJ2-7

CDR3 DNA: TGCAGTGCTGGATCCCTAGCGGGGGGAACCTACAATGAGCAGTTCTTC
CDR3 protein: CSAGSLAGGTYNEQFF
V gene: TRBV20-1
D gene: TRBD2
clone size: many
J gene: TRBJ2-1

CDR3 DNA: TGCGCCAGCAGACTCGGCCCGAAAGACTATGGCTACACCTTC
CDR3 protein: CASRLGPKDYGYTF
V gene: TRBV4-1
D gene: .
clone size: few
J gene: TRBJ1-2

CDR3 DNA: TGTGCCAGCAGTTCCACATTACGGAATTCACCCCTCCACTTT
CDR3 protein: CASSSTLRNSPLHF
V gene: TRBV7-9
D gene: .
clone size: .
J gene: TRBJ1-6

CDR3 DNA: TGTGCCAGCAGCTTGGCCCCGCGACAGGGAAACACCATATATTTT
CDR3 protein: CASSLAPRQGNTIYF
V gene: TRBV5-6
D gene: .
clone size: .
J gene: TRBJ1-3

CDR3 DNA: TGTGCCAGCAGGACCCGGGGGTGGGATGAAAAACTGTTTTTT
CDR3 protein: CASRTRGWDEKLFF
V gene: TRBV6-5
D gene: .
clone size: many
J gene: TRBJ1-4